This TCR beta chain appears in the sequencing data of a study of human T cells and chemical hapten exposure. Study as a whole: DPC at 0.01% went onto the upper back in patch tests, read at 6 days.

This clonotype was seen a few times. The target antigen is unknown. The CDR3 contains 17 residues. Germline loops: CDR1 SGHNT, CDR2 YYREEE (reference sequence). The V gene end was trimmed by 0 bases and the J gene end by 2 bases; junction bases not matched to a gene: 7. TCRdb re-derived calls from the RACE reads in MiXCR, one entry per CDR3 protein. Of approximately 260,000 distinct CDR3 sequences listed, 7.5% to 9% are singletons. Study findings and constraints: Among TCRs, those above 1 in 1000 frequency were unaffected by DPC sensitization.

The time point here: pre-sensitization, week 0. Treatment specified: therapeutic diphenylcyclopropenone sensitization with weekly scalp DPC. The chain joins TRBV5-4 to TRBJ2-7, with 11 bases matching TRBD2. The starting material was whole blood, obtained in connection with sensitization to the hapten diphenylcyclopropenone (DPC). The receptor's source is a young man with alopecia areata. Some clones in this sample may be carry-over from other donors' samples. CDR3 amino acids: CASSLALLAGATYEQYF. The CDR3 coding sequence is TGTGCCAGCAGCTTGGCCTTACTAGCGGGGGCCACCTACGAGCAGTACTTC.